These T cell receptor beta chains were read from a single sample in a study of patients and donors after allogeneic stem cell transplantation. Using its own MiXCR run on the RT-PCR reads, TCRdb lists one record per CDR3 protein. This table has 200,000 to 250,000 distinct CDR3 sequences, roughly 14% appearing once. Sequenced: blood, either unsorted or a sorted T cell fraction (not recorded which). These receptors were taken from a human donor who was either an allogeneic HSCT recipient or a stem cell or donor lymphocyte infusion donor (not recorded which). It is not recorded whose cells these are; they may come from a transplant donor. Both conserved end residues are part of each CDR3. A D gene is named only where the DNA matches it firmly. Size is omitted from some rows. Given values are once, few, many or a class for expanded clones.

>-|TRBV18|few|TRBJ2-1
TGTGCCAGCTCACCACCTTCGGGGTTCAATGAGCAGTTCTTC
CASSPPSGFNEQFF
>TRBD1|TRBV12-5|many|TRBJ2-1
TGTGCTAGTGGCACCGGGACAGCAGAAAATGAGCAGTTCTTC
CASGTGTAENEQFF
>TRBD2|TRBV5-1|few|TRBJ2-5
TGCGCCAGCAGCCTCGGGACTAGCGGGGGACAAGAGACCCAGTACTTC
CASSLGTSGGQETQYF
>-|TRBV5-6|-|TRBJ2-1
TGTGCCAGCAGCTCGCTAGCATACAATGAGCAGTTCTTC
CASSSLAYNEQFF
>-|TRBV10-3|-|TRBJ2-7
TGTGCCATCAGTGAAGCAGGGCGGGAGCAGTACTTC
CAISEAGREQYF
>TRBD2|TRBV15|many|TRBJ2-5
TGTGCCACCAGCAGAGATCAACTAGCGGGAGGGGAGACCCAGTACTTC
CATSRDQLAGGETQYF
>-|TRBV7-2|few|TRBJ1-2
TGTGCCAGCAGCATAAGGGGGGCGCGTGGCTACACCTTC
CASSIRGARGYTF
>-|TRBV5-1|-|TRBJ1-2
TGCGCCAGCAGCTTGGTGGCAGCCTATGGCTACACCTTC
CASSLVAAYGYTF
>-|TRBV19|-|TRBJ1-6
TGTGCCAGTAGTATGTTCGGGGTGACAGGCCGACGAAATAATTCACCCCTCCACTTT
CASSMFGVTGRRNNSPLHF
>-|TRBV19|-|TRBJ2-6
TGTGCCAGTAGTATAGTGACCCTTTCTGGGGCCAACGTCCTGACTTTC
CASSIVTLSGANVLTF
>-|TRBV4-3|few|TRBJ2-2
TGCGCCAGCAGCCAAGTCGGTGGGGGCACCGGGGAGCTGTTTTTT
CASSQVGGGTGELFF
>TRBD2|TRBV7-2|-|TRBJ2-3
TGTGCCAGCAGCCCGAGACTAGCGGGGGCAGGAGATACGCAGTATTTT
CASSPRLAGAGDTQYF
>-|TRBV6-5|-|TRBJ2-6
TGTGCCAGCAGTTACTCCAGGGGAAATGGGGCCAACGTCCTGACTTTC
CASSYSRGNGANVLTF
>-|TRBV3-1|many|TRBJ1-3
TGTGCCAGCAGCCAAGCCCAGGGATATGGAAACACCATATATTTT
CASSQAQGYGNTIYF
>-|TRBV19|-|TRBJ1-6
TGTGCCAGTAGTCCGGGACGGCAAACCTATAATTCACCCCTCCACTTT
CASSPGRQTYNSPLHF
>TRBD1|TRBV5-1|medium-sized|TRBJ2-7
TGCGCCAGCAGCTTGGAGGGCCAGGGGGTGAGGGAGCAGTACTTC
CASSLEGQGVREQYF